What follows is one T cell receptor (beta chain) and its context. The antigen is not known. Clones were read by immunoSEQ multiplex PCR, and TCRdb kept only the in-frame ones, dropping some. The table lists approximately 150,000 clones, 83% of them singletons. This sample is drawn from a study of radiation and T cells in renal cell carcinoma. Time point here: baseline pretreatment blood. Treatment: 15 Gy SBRT to primary tumor, nephrectomy 4 weeks later. Serial blood draws occurred at baseline and 2 and 4 weeks post-SBRT. The patient's renal cell carcinoma had clear cell pathology. Study-level findings and limits: From baseline, blood top tumor clonotypes peaked at 2 weeks post-radiation. No pretreatment tumor biopsies were available for baseline clonotypes.

The CDR3 contains 16 residues. Germline V gene sequence: CDR1 SGHVS, CDR2 FQNEAQ. Trimming removed 4 bases from V and 4 bases from J; junction bases left unmatched: 9. The clonotype comes from a woman between 50 and 59 years old with renal cell carcinoma. This chain joins TRBV7-8 and TRBJ1-5; 8 positions agree with TRBD1. The starting material was blood, obtained from a patient whose treatment included radiotherapy and nephrectomy. The CDR3 is CASSWNGQGGNQPQHF. The CDR3 DNA is TGTGCCAGCAGCTGGAATGGACAGGGTGGGAATCAGCCCCAGCATTTT.